This is a list of T cell receptor beta chains from one sample in a study of blood T cell repertoires in COVID-19. TCRdb's table, derived via immunoSEQ multiplex PCR, lists solely in-frame clones and lacks some. The profile shows 250,000 or so clones, 82% of them singletons. The sample was peripheral blood. These receptors all stem from a woman in her seventies with acute or convalescent COVID-19. The CDR3 runs from the conserved cysteine through the conserved F or W. A D gene is named only where the DNA matches it firmly. Clone size is shown for a subset of rows, as once, few, many or a class of expanded clone.

v_gene,j_gene,abundance,len,d_gene,CDR3nt,CDR3aa
TRBV2,TRBJ1-4,NA,14,TRBD1,TGTGCCAGCAGGCTACAGGGGGTGAGGGAAAAACTGTTTTTT,CASRLQGVREKLFF
TRBV3-1/TRBV3-2,TRBJ2-7,NA,15,TRBD2,TGTGCCAGCAGCCAAGTAGCGGGGAGCTCCTACGAGCAGTACTTC,CASSQVAGSSYEQYF
TRBV3-1/TRBV3-2,TRBJ1-3,NA,17,NA,TGTGCCAGCAGCCAAGTCCGGACAGCACTCTCTGGAAACACCATATATTTT,CASSQVRTALSGNTIYF
TRBV7-9,TRBJ1-5,NA,14,NA,TGTGCCAGCAGCCCCAGCGGGGGGAACCAGCCCCAGCATTTT,CASSPSGGNQPQHF
TRBV18,TRBJ2-3,NA,14,TRBD2,TGTGCCAGCTCACCTAGCGGGGCCTTGGATACGCAGTATTTT,CASSPSGALDTQYF
TRBV18,TRBJ1-2,NA,14,NA,TGTGCCAGCTCACCGGGCAGGGAGGCCTATGGCTACACCTTC,CASSPGREAYGYTF
TRBV18,TRBJ1-1,NA,15,NA,TGTGCCAGCTCACCATCCGGGACTGCCGCCACTGAAGCTTTCTTT,CASSPSGTAATEAFF
TRBV4-1,TRBJ2-7,NA,15,NA,TGCGCCAGCAGCCCTAAGGGGGGGAGCTCCTACGAGCAGTACTTC,CASSPKGGSSYEQYF
TRBV7-2,TRBJ1-1,NA,14,NA,TGTGCCAGCGGCTACCACTCAGGGTTCACTGAAGCTTTCTTT,CASGYHSGFTEAFF
TRBV7-2,TRBJ2-7,once,17,TRBD1,TGTGCCAGCAGCCCCCGGGCAGGGGGCATGGGATCCTACGAGCAGTACTTC,CASSPRAGGMGSYEQYF
TRBV6-5,TRBJ2-1,NA,14,TRBD1,TGTGCCAGCAGCGGTCCGGGACAGGTTCTTGGGCAGTTCTTC,CASSGPGQVLGQFF
TRBV29-1,TRBJ2-2,NA,14,NA,TGCAGCGCCCGAATCGGGGGTTCTTCCGGGGAGCTGTTTTTT,CSARIGGSSGELFF
TRBV5-8,TRBJ1-6,NA,15,NA,TGTGCCAGCAGCTTGATTGGACAGACTAATTCACCCCTCCACTTT,CASSLIGQTNSPLHF
TRBV5-1,TRBJ2-3,NA,17,NA,TGCGCCAGCAGCCAGTCATTCCGGGAAGAAAACACAGATACGCAGTATTTT,CASSQSFREENTDTQYF
TRBV28,TRBJ1-2,NA,14,NA,TGTGCCAGCAGTTCAAACGGGGGGGCGGTCGGCTACACCTTC,CASSSNGGAVGYTF
TRBV5-1,TRBJ2-2,NA,14,TRBD1,TGCGCCAGCAGCCACAGGGGCGAGGCCGGGGAGCTGTTTTTT,CASSHRGEAGELFF
TRBV7-2,TRBJ1-1,NA,16,NA,TGTGCCAGCGTCGAGCGTAGAGGGTCCTTGAACACTGAAGCTTTCTTT,CASVERRGSLNTEAFF
TRBV5-4,TRBJ1-2,NA,13,TRBD1,TGTGCCAGCAGCAGGGACAGATTCTATGGCTACACCTTC,CASSRDRFYGYTF
TRBV30,TRBJ1-2,NA,15,TRBD1,TGTGCCTGGAGTTTAAAGCTCGGGACAGCTTATGGCTACACCTTC,CAWSLKLGTAYGYTF
TRBV7-8,TRBJ2-5,NA,16,TRBD1,TGTGCCAGCAGCTTAACCGGGACAGGGGTCGGGGAGACCCAGTACTTC,CASSLTGTGVGETQYF